One sample yielded the 21 T cell receptor beta chains listed below, sequenced in a study of blood T cell repertoires in COVID-19. The assay was immunoSEQ multiplex PCR, and TCRdb's table has in-frame clones only and misses some. The sample yields 140,000 to 150,000 clones, about nine tenths seen once. Sequencing used peripheral blood. These receptors came from a human donor in a cohort sampled during active COVID-19.

This chain connects TRBV7-2 to TRBJ1-1; no reliable D call. CDR1 and CDR2 (germline): SGHTA, FQGNSA. The CDR3 is 16 amino acids. Trimming removed 0 bases at V and 1 base at J, with 12 bases between. CDR3 residues: CASSLAGGGRNTEAFF. The DNA for the CDR3 is TGTGCCAGCAGCTTAGCTGGAGGAGGGCGGAACACTGAAGCTTTCTTT.

This clone has just a few counts. The chain couples TRBV6-5 to TRBJ1-6; 7 bases are shared with TRBD1. There are 14 residues in the CDR3. After removal of 7 bases from V and 8 bases from J, the junction contained 8 bases not matched to a gene. Germline-derived CDR1 and CDR2 are MNHEY and SVGAGI. The CDR3: CASTLDREYSPLHF. DNA for the CDR3: TGTGCCAGCACCCTCGACAGGGAGTATTCACCCCTCCACTTT.

This clone has a single count. The chain links TRBV19 to TRBJ2-5, with D uncertain. Trimming cost V 7 bases and J 4 bases, with 13 bases left between them. The CDR3 loop spans 13 amino acids. Germline loops: CDR1 LNHDA, CDR2 SQIVND (reference sequence). The CDR3 loop is CASTPSGIETQYF. DNA of the CDR3: TGTGCCAGTACCCCCTCGGGTATAGAGACCCAGTACTTC.

This clone is a singleton in its sample. The chain is built from TRBV11-2 and TRBJ1-2, with a tentative D call TRBD1 (6 bases). CDR3 length: 15 amino acids. CDR1 and CDR2 from the germline V gene are SGHAT and FQNNGV. The V gene lost 7 bases and the J gene lost 6 bases, with 21 bases spanning the gap. The CDR3 DNA sequence: TGTGCCAGCACCCTCCGGGACATTATCCGTGATGGCTACACCTTC. Translated, it gives CASTLRDIIRDGYTF.

This clone occurred a few times. The rearrangement uses TRBV2 and TRBJ2-7; TRBD2 matches at 10 bases. V gave up 6 bases and J gave up 3 bases; unmatched junction bases: 14. The germline CDR1 and CDR2 sequences are SNHLY and FYNNEI. The CDR3 is 17 residues long. CDR3 in DNA: TGTGCCAGCAGGGATCCAATTACGGGACTAGCGAACTACGAGCAGTACTTC. Amino acid sequence: CASRDPITGLANYEQYF.

The rearrangement joins TRBV4-3 to TRBJ2-7; TRBD2 is a possible D gene (6 bases). From germline, CDR1 is LGHNA and CDR2 YSLEER. V lost 0 bases and J lost 5, with 14 bases in between. This CDR3 spans 15 amino acids. The CDR3 here is CASSQDSRGWDEQYF. In nucleotides, the CDR3 is TGCGCCAGCAGCCAAGATTCCCGGGGGTGGGACGAGCAGTACTTC.

The V gene is TRBV2, the J gene TRBJ2-4, with D uncertain. Germline V CDR1 and CDR2: SNHLY, FYNNEI. This CDR3 spans 14 amino acids. Trimming cost V 4 bases and J 0 bases, with 7 bases left between them. The CDR3, as DNA: TGTGCCAGCAGTGCGGTGTCAGCCAAAAACATTCAGTACTTC. Translation gives CASSAVSAKNIQYF.

V usage is TRBV7-2 and J usage is TRBJ2-7, with 12 bases matching TRBD1. The CDR3 has 16 residues. V lost 5 bases to trimming and J lost 4 bases; unmatched junction nucleotides: 9. CDR1 is SGHTA, CDR2 FQGNSA, per germline. CDR3 region: CASSLHPGQGAYEQYF. In DNA, the CDR3 is TGTGCCAGCAGCCTTCACCCGGGACAGGGGGCTTACGAGCAGTACTTC.

The chain recombines TRBV4-3 with TRBJ2-1; TRBD1 matches 11 bases. V was clipped by 3 bases and J by 9 bases; unmatched bases: 7. The CDR3 is 15 residues long. CDR1 LGHNA and CDR2 YSLEER come from the germline V gene. CDR3 nucleotides: TGCGCCAGCAGCCAGGAGGGACAGGGGGTTCGTGAGCAGTTCTTC. This codes for CASSQEGQGVREQFF.

This clone appeared once. The CDR3 sequence is CASSQEGGWSSGNTIYF. CDR3 nucleotides: TGCGCCAGCAGCCAAGAGGGGGGTTGGAGCTCTGGAAACACCATATATTTT. The rearrangement joins TRBV4-3 to TRBJ1-3; TRBD1 might be the D (5 bases). With 0 bases removed from V and 0 bases from J, the gap between germline ends came to 12 bases. Germline V lookup: CDR1 LGHNA, CDR2 YSLEER. This CDR3 is built from 17 residues.

The chain has TRBV14 and TRBJ2-1, with D perhaps TRBD2 (6 bases). From germline, CDR1 is SGHDN and CDR2 FVKESK. With 3 bases removed from V and 4 bases from J, the gap between germline ends came to 7 bases. This CDR3 spans 13 amino acids. This CDR3 reads CASSQGTYNEQFF. CDR3 DNA sequence: TGTGCCAGCAGCCAGGGGACTTACAATGAGCAGTTCTTC.

The CDR3 sequence: CASSLGSQVGNTIYF. Here the CDR3 DNA reads TGTGCCAGCAGCTTAGGGTCGCAGGTTGGAAACACCATATATTTT. The chain uses TRBV7-8 and TRBJ1-3; D unclear. Trimming left V 1 base short and J 3 bases short, with 10 bases between. CDR3 length: 15 amino acids. The germline CDR1 and CDR2 sequences are SGHVS and FQNEAQ. The whole variable domain, filled in from reference TRBV7-8 and TRBJ1-3, reads GAGVSQSPRYKVAKRGQDVALRCDPISGHVSLFWYQQALGQGPEFLTYFQNEAQLDKSGLPSDRFFAERPEGSVSTLKIQRTQQEDSAVYLCASSLGSQVGNTIYFGEGSWLTVV.

This chain connects TRBV27 to TRBJ2-2; TRBD1 matches at 7 bases. J gave up 2 bases and V 1 base, and 4 bases lay outside the gene matches. This CDR3 spans 16 amino acids. Germline V CDR1 and CDR2: MNHEY, SMNVEV (reference sequence). The CDR3, as DNA: TGTGCCAGCAGTTTATGGGCAGGGGGAAACACCGGGGAGCTGTTTTTT. Its translation: CASSLWAGGNTGELFF.

As to this clone: Additional DNA sequences in this sample encode the identical CDR3. The V call is TRBV4-3, the J call TRBJ2-7; 8 bases line up with TRBD2. With V trimmed by 0 bases and J by 2 bases, 6 bases remained unmatched. The V gene's germline CDR1 is LGHNA and CDR2 YSLEER. The CDR3 is made up of 16 amino acids. Written as DNA, the CDR3 is TGCGCCAGCAGCCAAGATCGGCTAGCGGGCGCCTACGAGCAGTACTTC. Its protein is CASSQDRLAGAYEQYF.

The chain uses TRBV7-2 and TRBJ1-2; possible D gene TRBD1, 5 bases. Germline V lookup: CDR1 SGHTA, CDR2 FQGNSA. The CDR3 totals 15 residues. Trimming stripped 0 bases from V and 5 bases from J, with 13 bases between. For the CDR3, the DNA is TGTGCCAGCAGCTTAGCGGGAGGGGCTAGGTATGGCTACACCTTC. It translates to CASSLAGGARYGYTF.

This chain connects TRBV7-2 to TRBJ1-5; no reliable D call. Trimming removed 4 bases from V and 3 bases from J, with 4 bases in between. There are 12 residues in the CDR3. Germline loops: CDR1 SGHTA, CDR2 FQGNSA. The CDR3 DNA reads as TGTGCCAGCAGCTACAACAATCAGCCCCAGCATTTT. Translated: CASSYNNQPQHF.

This sequence joins TRBV29-1 and TRBJ1-2, with 9 nucleotides matching TRBD1. V shed 7 bases and J 6 bases; nucleotides not matched to a gene: 9. The germline V gene encodes CDR1 SQVTM and CDR2 ANQGSEA. The CDR3 length is 13 residues. CDR3 nucleotides: TGCAGCGCCGTTAAGGGACAGGGTAATGGCTACACCTTC. As protein: CSAVKGQGNGYTF.

The chain combines TRBV5-4 with TRBJ2-5, with D maybe TRBD2 (6 bases). Germline CDR1 SGHNT, CDR2 YYREEE (reference sequence). CDR3 length: 15 amino acids. The V gene lost 4 bases and the J gene lost 5 bases, with 18 bases spanning the gap. CDR3 protein: CASSARRVGPETQYF. DNA for the CDR3: TGTGCCAGCAGCGCCCGGAGGGTCGGACCGGAGACCCAGTACTTC.

The chain employs TRBV6-6 and TRBJ1-4, with 11 nucleotides matching TRBD1. The V gene's germline CDR1 is MNHNY and CDR2 SVGAGI (reference sequence). V lost 3 bases, J lost 14 bases, and 11 bases stayed unmatched. This CDR3 is built from 15 residues. The CDR3 DNA is TGTGCCAGCAGTTATTCGGACAGGGGGCATATTGGGCTGTTTTTT. Protein sequence: CASSYSDRGHIGLFF.

The chain recombines TRBV28 with TRBJ1-1; tentatively, D is TRBD1 (5 bases). V lost 6 bases and J lost 11, with 13 bases in between. Per germline, CDR1 MDHEN and CDR2 SYDVKM. The CDR3 contains 11 residues. The CDR3 region is CASSHRSRAFF. Here the CDR3 DNA reads TGTGCCAGCAGCCACAGGAGTAGGGCTTTCTTT.

The J gene is TRBJ1-1, the V gene TRBV11-2, with 12 bases lining up with TRBD1. The trim removed 5 bases at V and 4 bases at J, leaving 17 bases unmatched. The CDR3 loop spans 19 amino acids. The germline V gene encodes CDR1 SGHAT and CDR2 FQNNGV. The CDR3 coding sequence is TGTGCCAGCAGCCGACCGACTGGGGACAGGGGGCGCCGGGGCACTGAAGCTTTCTTT. Amino acids: CASSRPTGDRGRRGTEAFF.